The 12 T cell receptor beta chains below all came from one sample that was sequenced in a study of beta chain features in type 1 diabetes (dated by TCRdb to about 2018). Library construction relied on the immunoSEQ multiplex PCR assay. The High Capacity cDNA Reverse Transcription Kit was used to reverse transcribe all of the isolated RNA, meaning that expressed TCRB transcripts were what got sequenced. The clones in this table, taken by TCRdb from immuneACCESS, are in-frame only. Not every clone is retained; where verified, under half of the shortfall comes from an unresolved V gene, and the cause of the rest is unknown. For this sample the table gives about 160,000 clones, of which around 8.3% were detected only once. In total, the top ten clones hold 0.54% of the sample. The antigens these receptors bind are not known. Study-wide findings and limitations: A moderate but significant shortening of TCRB CDR3 length was observed in type 1 diabetes patients in all four CD4+ subsets.

Sequenced: central memory CD4+ T cells from blood. All receptors derive from a woman between 18 and 30 years old with type 1 diabetes.

There are a few counts of this clone. V gene TRBV5-1 combines with J gene TRBJ2-1, with 11 nucleotides matching TRBD1. Germline V gives CDR1 SGHRS, CDR2 YFSETQ. J gave up 6 bases and V 0 bases, and 2 bases lay outside the gene matches. The CDR3 length is 15 residues. CDR3 DNA sequence: TGCGCCAGCAGCTTGGAAGGACAGGGGGCCAATGAGCAGTTCTTC. It specifies CASSLEGQGANEQFF.

This clone occurred a few times. The chain recombines TRBV18 with TRBJ1-4; 7 bases align to TRBD1. CDR1 is KGHSH, CDR2 LQKENI, per germline. This CDR3 comprises 15 residues. After removal of 0 bases from V and 5 bases from J, the junction contained 3 bases not matched to a gene. This chain's CDR3 is CASSPPGQQNEKLFF. The DNA of the CDR3 is TGTGCCAGCTCACCACCGGGACAGCAGAATGAAAAACTGTTTTTT.

The chain recombines TRBV12-5 with TRBJ2-1, with D maybe TRBD2 (6 bases). V was trimmed by 5 bases and J by 9 bases, leaving 11 bases between them. The CDR3 is 12 amino acids. Germline CDR1 LGHNT, CDR2 FRNRAP. The CDR3 reads CASGPLEGEQFF. Written as DNA, the CDR3 is TGTGCTAGTGGTCCCCTGGAGGGTGAGCAGTTCTTC.

The chain joins TRBV7-2 to TRBJ2-7, with 11 bases matching TRBD1. Germline V lookup: CDR1 SGHTA, CDR2 FQGNSA. This CDR3 has 14 amino acids. J lost 7 bases, V lost 4 bases, and 6 bases had no gene match. CDR3 sequence (DNA): TGTGCCAGCAGCTCCGGACAGGGGGCTAGGGAGCAGTACTTC. It encodes CASSSGQGAREQYF.

The chain couples TRBV6-6 to TRBJ2-3; D unresolved. Germline CDR1 MNHNY, CDR2 SVGAGI (reference sequence). This CDR3 contains 14 residues. V lost 0 bases and J lost 4, with 8 bases in between. CDR3: CASSYSQASDTQYF. The CDR3 region has the DNA TGTGCCAGCAGTTACTCTCAAGCCTCAGATACGCAGTATTTT.

This clone was counted a few times. This chain connects TRBV9 to TRBJ1-5; 7 nucleotides agree with TRBD1. Germline V gene sequence: CDR1 SGDLS, CDR2 YYNGEE. V was clipped by 3 bases and J by 8 bases; unmatched bases: 11. The CDR3 consists of 15 residues. The DNA of the CDR3 is TGTGCCAGCAGCGCCGGGACAGCCCATGGAGAGCCCCAGCATTTT. Amino acid sequence: CASSAGTAHGEPQHF. The full variable domain, rest sourced from reference TRBV9 and TRBJ1-5, is DSGVTQTPKHLITATGQRVTLRCSPRSGDLSVYWYQQSLDQGLQFLIQYYNGEERAKGNILERFSAQQFPDLHSELNLSSLELGDSALYFCASSAGTAHGEPQHFGDGTRLSIL.

This clone has more than one count but fewer than ten. The CDR3 is CASGRDRWTEAFF. CDR3 DNA: TGTGCTAGTGGTCGGGACAGGTGGACTGAAGCTTTCTTT. The rearrangement links TRBV12-5 to TRBJ1-1; 8 bases fit TRBD1. Per the germline V gene, CDR1 is LGHNT and CDR2 is FRNRAP. V shed 5 bases, J shed 5 bases, and the junction held 4 bases outside the gene matches. The CDR3 has 13 amino acids.

The chain uses TRBV6-5 and TRBJ1-3; D may be TRBD1 (5 bases). Germline V gives CDR1 MNHEY, CDR2 SVGAGI. The CDR3 extends over 12 amino acids. Trimming took off 10 bases at V and 1 base at J, with 8 bases between the two ends. In DNA, the CDR3 is TGTGCCACAAGGGGTTCTGGAAACACCATATATTTT. It is translated as CATRGSGNTIYF.

A few counts support this clone. The rearrangement uses TRBV5-1 and TRBJ2-5; the D gene is possibly TRBD1 (5 bases). The V end was cut by 1 base, the J end by 5 bases, with 15 bases between. This CDR3 has 15 residues. The V gene's germline CDR1 is SGHRS and CDR2 YFSETQ. The CDR3 DNA is TGCGCCAGCAGCTTGTCCCTGGACATTTTGGAGACCCAGTACTTC. It encodes CASSLSLDILETQYF. Combining the CDR3 with reference TRBV5-1 and TRBJ2-5 gives the whole variable domain KAGVTQTPRYLIKTRGQQVTLSCSPISGHRSVSWYQQTPGQGLQFLFEYFSETQRNKGNFPGRFSGRQFSNSRSEMNVSTLELGDSALYLCASSLSLDILETQYFGPGTRLLVL.

V usage is TRBV5-1 and J usage is TRBJ2-1; 8 bases are shared with TRBD2. Germline V gives CDR1 SGHRS, CDR2 YFSETQ. Trimming took 4 bases from V and 5 from J; bases not matched to a gene: 5. There are 14 residues in the CDR3. The CDR3 bases are TGCGCCAGCAGCAGGCCAGCGGGGGACAATGAGCAGTTCTTC. Translated, it gives CASSRPAGDNEQFF.

This rearrangement joins TRBV4-3 to TRBJ1-5; D is perhaps TRBD1 (6 bases). The CDR3 is 15 residues long. The V end was cut by 0 bases, the J end by 4 bases, with 10 bases between. CDR1 and CDR2 (germline): LGHNA, YSLEER. The CDR3 bases are TGCGCCAGCAGCCAAGAGAACAGGGTGAATCAGCCCCAGCATTTT. It is translated as CASSQENRVNQPQHF.

The chain has TRBV5-1 and TRBJ2-2, with a possible D match to TRBD2 (5 bases). V gave up 4 bases and J gave up 4 bases, with 17 bases separating them. The CDR3 spans 16 residues. The germline CDR1 and CDR2 sequences are SGHRS and YFSETQ. CDR3 in DNA: TGCGCCAGCAGCGGGAGCGGACGGTGGAGCACCGGGGAGCTGTTTTTT. Translated: CASSGSGRWSTGELFF. Full variable domain (missing parts from reference TRBV5-1 and TRBJ2-2): KAGVTQTPRYLIKTRGQQVTLSCSPISGHRSVSWYQQTPGQGLQFLFEYFSETQRNKGNFPGRFSGRQFSNSRSEMNVSTLELGDSALYLCASSGSGRWSTGELFFGEGSRLTVL.